The 12 T cell receptor beta chains below come from one sample, sequenced in a study of T cell changes during pregnancy in multiple sclerosis. Repertoires were generated with immunoSEQ multiplex PCR, while TCRdb's copy carries only in-frame clones and drops some. Of about 80,000 clones detected, 92% appear once; the ten largest clones hold approximately 1.4%. Here the sequenced sample was peripheral blood, taken before pregnancy. All receptors come from a female donor with multiple sclerosis, enrolled in a pregnancy study.

This rearrangement joins TRBV6-1 to TRBJ2-2; TRBD1 matches 7 bases. Trimming took 3 bases from V and 3 from J; bases not matched to a gene: 4. This CDR3 region has 15 residues. Germline CDR1 and CDR2: MNHNS and SASEGT. The CDR3 region has the DNA TGTGCCAGCAGTGAGAGGGGGCGCGACACCGGGGAGCTGTTTTTT. It codes for CASSERGRDTGELFF.

The rearrangement uses TRBV11-1 and TRBJ1-2; TRBD1 agrees at 7 bases. Germline lookup yields CDR1 SGHAT and CDR2 FQDESV (reference sequence). V dropped 8 bases and J dropped 5; count of bases not matched to a gene: 20. The length of the CDR3 is 17 residues. CDR3 sequence: CASFHHPTGVKGYGYTF. The CDR3 region has the DNA TGTGCCAGCTTCCACCATCCCACAGGGGTGAAAGGGTATGGCTACACCTTC.

This chain links TRBV18 with TRBJ2-7, with D perhaps TRBD2 (5 bases). This CDR3 has 13 residues. The germline V gene encodes CDR1 KGHSH and CDR2 LQKENI. The V end was cut by 4 bases, the J end by 6 bases, with 13 bases between. The CDR3 here is CASSLLPEGEQYF. The CDR3 region has the DNA TGTGCCAGCTCACTCCTACCCGAGGGCGAGCAGTACTTC.

The V and J genes are TRBV11-2 and TRBJ1-4; D call uncertain. Trimming removed 5 bases from V and 0 bases from J, with 4 bases in between. CDR3 size: 13 residues. Germline loops: CDR1 SGHAT, CDR2 FQNNGV. The DNA for the CDR3 is TGTGCCAGCAGCCATGCAACTAATGAAAAACTGTTTTTT. Translating it yields CASSHATNEKLFF.

The genes are TRBV5-5 and TRBJ1-5; D remains ambiguous. Germline V gene data show CDR1 as SGHKS and CDR2 as YYEKEE (reference sequence). Trimming pared 2 bases from V and 0 bases from J, leaving 9 bases between. This CDR3 contains 15 residues. CDR3 loop: CASSFSGSSNQPQHF. CDR3 nucleotides: TGTGCCAGCAGCTTTTCCGGTTCTAGCAATCAGCCCCAGCATTTT.

The V call is TRBV15, the J call TRBJ2-2; D is unresolved. V was clipped by 7 bases and J by 3 bases, with 12 bases between them. This CDR3 is built from 14 residues. Germline V gene sequence: CDR1 LNHNV, CDR2 YYDKDF (reference sequence). This CDR3 is CATTSSRDTGELFF. In nucleotides, the CDR3 is TGTGCCACCACTTCCTCCCGGGACACCGGGGAGCTGTTTTTT.

This chain uses TRBV28 with TRBJ2-7; a weak D match, TRBD1 (6 bases). There are 12 residues in the CDR3. CDR1 MDHEN and CDR2 SYDVKM come from the germline V gene. With 8 bases removed from V and 1 base from J, the gap between germline ends came to 9 bases. The CDR3 region is CASLDSSYEQYF. The CDR3 nucleotides read TGTGCCAGCCTGGACAGTTCCTACGAGCAGTACTTC.

The chain uses TRBV7-9 and TRBJ1-2; D ambiguous. The V and J ends lost 5 bases and 2 bases respectively, with 15 bases between them. Germline lookup yields CDR1 SEHNR and CDR2 FQNEAQ (reference sequence). CDR3 length equals 15 residues. CDR3 amino acids: CASSHGPGFNYGYTF. The CDR3 nucleotides read TGTGCCAGCAGCCACGGCCCGGGGTTCAACTATGGCTACACCTTC.

V is TRBV5-6 and J is TRBJ1-6, with no clear D. This CDR3 spans 15 amino acids. V dropped 3 bases and J dropped 7 bases, with 14 bases sitting between them. Germline CDR1 and CDR2: SGHDT and YYEEEE. The CDR3 spells CASSSSGRLNSPLHF. In nucleotides, the CDR3 is TGTGCCAGCAGCTCTTCCGGGAGGTTGAATTCACCCCTCCACTTT.

V gene TRBV27 combines with J gene TRBJ1-1; D is perhaps TRBD1 (6 bases). The CDR3 consists of 16 residues. V lost 5 bases and J 0 bases, leaving 16 bases between the germline ends. Germline V lookup: CDR1 MNHEY, CDR2 SMNVEV (reference sequence). CDR3 nucleotides: TGTGCCAGCAGTAGTACAGGGTCTTTGTTGAACACTGAAGCTTTCTTT. Protein product: CASSSTGSLLNTEAFF.

The V and J genes are TRBV2 and TRBJ1-5; 11 bases are shared with TRBD1. Germline V CDR1 and CDR2: SNHLY, FYNNEI. The trim removed 3 bases at V and 5 bases at J, leaving 3 bases unmatched. The CDR3 runs 15 residues. CDR3 in amino acids: CASSEGQGGHQPQHF. CDR3 bases: TGTGCCAGCAGTGAGGGACAGGGGGGTCATCAGCCCCAGCATTTT.

The CDR3 reads CASSRDRDQPQHF. Written as DNA, the CDR3 is TGTGCCAGCAGCCGAGACAGGGACCAGCCCCAGCATTTT. This chain joins TRBV11-2 and TRBJ1-5; 7 positions agree with TRBD1. This CDR3 contains 13 residues. J lost 7 bases, V lost 5 bases, and 5 bases had no gene match. The germline V gene has CDR1 SGHAT and CDR2 FQNNGV.